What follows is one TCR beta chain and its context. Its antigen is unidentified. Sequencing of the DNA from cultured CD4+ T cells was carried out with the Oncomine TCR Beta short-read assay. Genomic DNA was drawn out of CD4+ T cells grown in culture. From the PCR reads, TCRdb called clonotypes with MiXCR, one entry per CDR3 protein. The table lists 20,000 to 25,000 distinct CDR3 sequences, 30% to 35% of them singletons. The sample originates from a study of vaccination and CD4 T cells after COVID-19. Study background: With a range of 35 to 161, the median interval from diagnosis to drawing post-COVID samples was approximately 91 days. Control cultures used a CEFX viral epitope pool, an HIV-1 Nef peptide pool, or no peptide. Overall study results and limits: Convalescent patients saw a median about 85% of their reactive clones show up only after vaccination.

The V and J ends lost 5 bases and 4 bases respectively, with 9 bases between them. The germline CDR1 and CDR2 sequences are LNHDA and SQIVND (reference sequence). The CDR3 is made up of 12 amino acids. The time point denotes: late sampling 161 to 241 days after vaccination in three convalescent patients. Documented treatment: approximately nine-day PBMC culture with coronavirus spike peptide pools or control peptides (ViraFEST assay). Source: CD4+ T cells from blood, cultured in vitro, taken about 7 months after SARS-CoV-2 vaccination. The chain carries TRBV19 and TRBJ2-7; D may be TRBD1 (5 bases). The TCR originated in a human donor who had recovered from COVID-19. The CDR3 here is CASSSGKYEQYF. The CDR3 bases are TGTGCCAGTAGTTCAGGGAAATACGAGCAGTACTTC.